This TCR beta chain was identified in a study of T cell changes during pregnancy in multiple sclerosis. This table comes from immunoSEQ multiplex PCR, and its TCRdb copy is limited to in-frame clones, with some not included. The sample consists of some 38,000 clones, under 95% of them appearing once. The V gene's germline CDR1 is KGHSH and CDR2 LQKENI. This CDR3 is built from 14 residues. V shed 2 bases and J shed 2 bases, with 9 bases lying between them. Sequenced here: CD4+ T cells from peripheral blood mononuclear cells, sampled in the second trimester of pregnancy. This clonotype was obtained from a female donor in good health, enrolled as a control in a pregnancy study. The chain employs TRBV18 and TRBJ1-2; D may be TRBD1 (5 bases). CDR3 sequence (DNA): TGTGCCAGCTCACCAGGCGCAGGGAACTATGGCTACACCTTC. The encoded protein is CASSPGAGNYGYTF.